Only a few counts were recorded for the clone carrying this T cell receptor beta chain. Its cognate antigen is unknown. Healthy Caucasians were all of the donors. The germline CDR1 and CDR2 sequences are MNHEY and SVGAGI. The CDR3 runs to 15 residues. Trimming shortened V by 4 bases and J by 2 bases, and 12 bases separated the two germline ends. The sample comes from a study of identical twins. Regarding the study as a whole: Researchers reported excess low generation probability among twin-shared out-of-frame alpha sequences.

TCRdb re-analysed the 5' RACE reads in MiXCR, keeping a single row per CDR3 protein. The sample includes about 690,000 distinct CDR3 sequences, roughly 6% of them seen just once. The clonotype was recovered from a man aged 18-30 years in good health. This chain links TRBV6-5 with TRBJ2-1; D is uncertain. The sequencing input was naive T cells sorted from blood. The CDR3 reads CASSSDGPAYNEQFF. The CDR3 coding sequence is TGTGCCAGCAGTTCGGACGGGCCTGCCTACAATGAGCAGTTCTTC.